A single sample gave rise to the 9 T cell receptor beta chains below, sequenced in a study of blood T cell repertoires in COVID-19. The data were produced by immunoSEQ multiplex PCR, yet TCRdb's version contains in-frame clones alone and is incomplete. This table has approximately 250,000 clones, approximately 83% appearing once. Sequencing used peripheral blood. All receptors come from a woman in her forties or fifties with acute or convalescent COVID-19.

The rearrangement links TRBV10-1 to TRBJ2-3; the D is unclear. CDR1 is WNHNN, CDR2 SYGVQD, per germline (reference sequence). Trimming shortened V by 4 bases and J by 1 base, and 9 bases separated the two germline ends. The CDR3 sequence is 14 residues long. The CDR3 protein is CASSGHRRTDTQYF. The DNA of the CDR3 is TGCGCCAGCAGTGGCCACAGACGCACAGATACGCAGTATTTT.

The chain has TRBV5-4 and TRBJ1-1; D is perhaps TRBD1 (6 bases). The CDR3 length is 14 residues. Germline CDR1 is SGHNT and CDR2 is YYREEE (reference sequence). V was pared by 3 bases and J by 2 bases, with 11 bases between. This CDR3 reads CASSWGQDNTEAFF. As DNA, the CDR3 is TGTGCCAGCAGCTGGGGGCAAGATAACACTGAAGCTTTCTTT.

The genes are TRBV11-2 and TRBJ1-1; maybe TRBD1 (5 bases). Trimming took off 2 bases at V and 1 base at J, with 5 bases between the two ends. Per germline, CDR1 SGHAT and CDR2 FQNNGV. The CDR3 covers 13 residues. The CDR3 region is CASSLTGNTEAFF. As DNA, the CDR3 is TGTGCCAGCAGCTTAACAGGGAACACTGAAGCTTTCTTT.

This clone showed up just a few times. The chain is built from TRBV6-1 and TRBJ2-1, with 11 bases aligning to TRBD2. V gave up 2 bases and J gave up 8 bases; unmatched junction bases: 5. This CDR3 is 15 amino acids long. Per germline, CDR1 MNHNS and CDR2 SASEGT. CDR3 DNA sequence: TGTGCCAGCAGTGAACTAGCGGGAGGAGGCGATGAGCAGTTCTTC. It is translated as CASSELAGGGDEQFF.

The CDR3, as DNA: TGCAGCGCCGGGACAGGGGGATTAGATACGCAGTATTTT. This sequence encodes CSAGTGGLDTQYF. The chain is built from TRBV29-1 and TRBJ2-3; 11 bases are shared with TRBD1. CDR1 and CDR2 from the germline V gene are SQVTM and ANQGSEA. The trim removed 7 bases at V and 5 bases at J, leaving 5 bases unmatched. The CDR3 contains 13 residues.

The V gene is TRBV13, the J gene TRBJ1-5; D gene uncertain. The CDR3 is 14 amino acids. From germline, CDR1 is PRHDT and CDR2 FYEKMQ (reference sequence). Trimming removed 3 bases at V and 3 bases at J, with 9 bases between. CDR3 amino acids: CASSFGVTNQPQHF. For the CDR3, the DNA is TGTGCCAGCAGCTTCGGGGTTACCAATCAGCCCCAGCATTTT.

The rearrangement joins TRBV11-2 to TRBJ2-7, with 8 positions matching TRBD2. Germline lookup yields CDR1 SGHAT and CDR2 FQNNGV. This CDR3 region has 13 residues. As DNA, the CDR3 is TGTGCGGGGGGAGTTAGCGGGGAATACGAGCAGTACTTC. Translating it yields CAGGVSGEYEQYF.

This sequence joins TRBV5-1 and TRBJ2-3; the D gene is possibly TRBD2 (5 bases). The CDR3 runs 15 residues. V lost 4 bases, J lost 2 bases, and 14 bases lay in between. The V gene's germline CDR1 is SGHRS and CDR2 YFSETQ. The CDR3 DNA reads as TGCGCCAGCAGCCCGGACTTTTCTCCCACAGATACGCAGTATTTT. This sequence encodes CASSPDFSPTDTQYF.

Here the CDR3 DNA reads TGTGCCATCAGTGAGTCCGGGGCGGGGTACCCCTACGAGCAGTACTTC. This gives the protein CAISESGAGYPYEQYF. The J gene is TRBJ2-7, the V gene TRBV10-3, with a weak D call TRBD2 (6 bases). The length of the CDR3 is 16 residues. CDR1 and CDR2 from the germline V gene are ENHRY and SYGVKD. V was shortened by 0 bases and J by 2 bases, with 14 bases between the two germline ends.